Listed below are T cell receptor beta chains from one sample, sequenced in a study of blood T cells in healthy people across ages. TCRdb fed the 5' RACE reads into MiXCR, producing one record per CDR3 protein. The sample shows more than 650,000 distinct CDR3 sequences, 20% to 25% of them seen only once. The sample was blood. The origin of the receptors is a man in his 70s in good health. Each CDR3 is given with its conserved first and last residue. Each record gives: J gene, clone size, V gene, D gene, CDR3 protein, CDR3 DNA. A D gene is named only where the DNA matches it firmly. Clone size is stated in some rows and not others, as once, few, many or a class when expanded.

>TRBJ1-3|few|TRBV5-1|TRBD1
CASSRQGDRGDTIYF
TGCGCCAGCAGCCGTCAGGGGGACAGGGGAGACACCATATATTTT
>TRBJ2-5|.|TRBV20-1|TRBD1
CSARDGTGTHETQYF
TGCAGTGCTAGAGACGGGACAGGGACACACGAGACCCAGTACTTC
>TRBJ2-3|few|TRBV20-1|.
CSASGRRGSTDTQYF
TGCAGTGCTAGCGGGCGACGGGGTAGCACAGATACGCAGTATTTT
>TRBJ2-6|few|TRBV11-2|.
CASRITGANVLTF
TGTGCCAGCAGGATCACTGGGGCCAACGTCCTGACTTTC
>TRBJ2-7|.|TRBV7-2|TRBD2
CASSLRLAGPYEQYF
TGTGCCAGCAGCTTACGACTAGCGGGCCCCTACGAGCAGTACTTC
>TRBJ2-2|few|TRBV6-5|TRBD1
CASSYSPQGATGELFF
TGTGCCAGCAGTTACTCGCCACAGGGGGCGACCGGGGAGCTGTTTTTT
>TRBJ2-7|.|TRBV20-1|.
CSARFADAYEQYF
TGCAGTGCTAGGTTCGCAGACGCCTACGAGCAGTACTTC
>TRBJ2-1|many|TRBV20-1|.
CSASFFQHGNEQFF
TGCAGTGCTAGTTTCTTCCAGCACGGCAATGAGCAGTTCTTC
>TRBJ2-3|few|TRBV6-5|.
CASRGSVNTQYF
TGTGCCAGCAGAGGTTCGGTAAATACGCAGTATTTT
>TRBJ1-5|.|TRBV30|.
CAWSVPGRHQPQHF
TGTGCCTGGAGTGTACCAGGGAGGCATCAGCCCCAGCATTTT
>TRBJ2-4|.|TRBV30|TRBD2
CAWSLGLAGGPGNIQYF
TGTGCCTGGAGCCTAGGACTAGCGGGGGGGCCGGGAAACATTCAGTACTTC
>TRBJ1-6|few|TRBV5-6|.
CASSSWEIKGTPLHF
TGTGCCAGCAGCTCGTGGGAGATAAAAGGGACACCCCTCCACTTT
>TRBJ1-4|once|TRBV5-6|.
CASSLSVVREKLFF
TGTGCCAGCAGCCTATCGGTCGTCAGGGAAAAACTGTTTTTT
>TRBJ2-5|few|TRBV12-3/TRBV12-4|.
CASSFELGWETQYF
TGTGCCAGCAGTTTTGAGCTGGGCTGGGAGACCCAGTACTTC
>TRBJ2-7|.|TRBV14|TRBD2
CASSSKAGANYEQYF
TGTGCCAGCAGTTCAAAAGCGGGGGCGAACTACGAGCAGTACTTC
>TRBJ1-2|few|TRBV29-1|TRBD1
CSVGRGEVGYTF
TGCAGCGTTGGCAGGGGGGAGGTTGGCTACACCTTC
>TRBJ1-2|few|TRBV10-3|TRBD1
CAITRTGAGYGYTF
TGTGCCATCACCCGGACAGGGGCAGGGTATGGCTACACCTTC
>TRBJ1-6|few|TRBV5-1|.
CASSLPPSPLHF
TGCGCCAGCAGCTTGCCCCCTTCACCCCTCCACTTT
>TRBJ2-2|few|TRBV6-2/TRBV6-3|TRBD1
CASRKGQGNTGELFF
TGTGCCAGCAGGAAGGGACAGGGAAACACCGGGGAGCTGTTTTTT
>TRBJ1-2|.|TRBV19|.
CASTPVAGYGYTF
TGTGCCAGTACCCCGGTGGCGGGCTATGGCTACACCTTC
>TRBJ1-1|.|TRBV19|.
CASSMSTVEAFF
TGTGCCAGTAGTATGAGCACAGTTGAAGCTTTCTTT
>TRBJ1-4|few|TRBV2|.
CASNLQGGYEKLFF
TGTGCCAGCAATCTACAGGGAGGGTATGAAAAACTGTTTTTT
>TRBJ2-3|.|TRBV20-1|.
CSGGSTDTQYF
TGCAGTGGTGGAAGCACAGATACGCAGTATTTT
>TRBJ2-1|few|TRBV7-7|TRBD2
CASSPHLAGSNNEQFF
TGTGCCAGCAGCCCGCATCTAGCGGGGAGTAACAATGAGCAGTTCTTC
>TRBJ2-1|.|TRBV25-1|TRBD2
CASGLADYNEQFF
TGTGCCAGTGGACTAGCGGATTACAATGAGCAGTTCTTC
>TRBJ2-1|many|TRBV5-1|.
CASSLVGTHNEQFF
TGCGCCAGCAGCTTGGTGGGGACCCACAATGAGCAGTTCTTC
>TRBJ1-1|.|TRBV21-1|.
CASKYSADANTEAFF
TGTGCCAGCAAGTACTCGGCGGACGCGAACACTGAAGCTTTCTTT
>TRBJ2-7|many|TRBV28|.
CASSLRTGKSFSYEQYF
TGTGCCAGCAGTTTACGGACCGGTAAGAGCTTCTCCTACGAGCAGTACTTC
>TRBJ2-5|.|TRBV18|.
CASSPPVLDQETQYF
TGTGCCAGCTCACCACCGGTGTTAGACCAAGAGACCCAGTACTTC
>TRBJ1-3|.|TRBV9|.
CASSEGGANLNTIYF
TGTGCCAGCAGCGAGGGGGGGGCCAACTTAAACACCATATATTTT
>TRBJ2-1|many|TRBV29-1|.
CSVEENRSPYNEQFF
TGCAGCGTTGAAGAGAACAGGTCGCCCTACAATGAGCAGTTCTTC
>TRBJ2-7|.|TRBV2|.
CASSDGGSGRGNYEQYF
TGTGCCAGCAGTGATGGGGGGTCAGGACGGGGGAACTACGAGCAGTACTTC
>TRBJ2-7|.|TRBV4-2|TRBD2
CASSQDGLAGAPYEQYF
TGTGCCAGCAGCCAAGACGGACTAGCGGGGGCCCCCTACGAGCAGTACTTC
>TRBJ2-3|.|TRBV5-1|.
CASSPELPDTQYF
TGCGCCAGCAGCCCCGAGCTCCCAGATACGCAGTATTTT
>TRBJ2-3|.|TRBV10-2|TRBD2
CASSPTSTITDTQYF
TGCGCCAGCAGCCCGACTAGCACTATCACAGATACGCAGTATTTT
>TRBJ2-7|few|TRBV28|TRBD2
CASRGGIYEQYF
TGTGCCAGCAGGGGGGGGATCTACGAGCAGTACTTC
>TRBJ2-1|few|TRBV7-9|.
CASSLGGKLYNEQFF
TGTGCCAGCAGCTTAGGTGGAAAGCTATACAATGAGCAGTTCTTC
>TRBJ1-6|few|TRBV7-6|TRBD1
CASSAGTESSYNSLLHF
TGTGCCAGCAGCGCCGGGACAGAGAGCTCCTATAATTCACTCCTCCACTTT
>TRBJ2-7|.|TRBV6-5|TRBD1
CASSRDRVGYEQYF
TGTGCCAGCAGCCGGGACAGGGTGGGCTACGAGCAGTACTTC
>TRBJ2-3|.|TRBV5-1|.
CASSSALAADTQYF
TGCGCCAGCAGCTCCGCCTTAGCAGCAGATACGCAGTATTTT
>TRBJ2-7|few|TRBV12-3/TRBV12-4|.
CASSQPRAEQYF
TGTGCCAGCAGCCAACCCCGGGCCGAGCAGTACTTC
>TRBJ1-2|few|TRBV20-1|.
CSAREAGPNYGYTF
TGCAGTGCTAGAGAAGCCGGCCCTAACTATGGCTACACCTTC
>TRBJ2-7|.|TRBV27|TRBD1
CASSLVGGNEQYF
TGTGCCAGCAGTTTGGTAGGGGGCAACGAGCAGTACTTC
>TRBJ2-3|few|TRBV30|TRBD2
CAWHAVAGVDTQYF
TGTGCCTGGCATGCGGTAGCGGGAGTGGATACGCAGTATTTT
>TRBJ2-1|.|TRBV20-1|TRBD2
CSARDLAGINEQFF
TGCAGTGCTAGGGATCTAGCGGGAATAAATGAGCAGTTCTTC
>TRBJ2-1|many|TRBV4-2|.
CASSQEWGQTYNEQFF
TGTGCCAGCAGCCAAGAGTGGGGGCAGACTTACAATGAGCAGTTCTTC
>TRBJ2-1|.|TRBV12-3/TRBV12-4|.
CAGGRGTNEQFF
TGTGCCGGGGGTCGGGGGACCAATGAGCAGTTCTTC
>TRBJ2-3|few|TRBV12-3/TRBV12-4|TRBD2
CASSPSGGVTDTQYF
TGTGCCAGCAGTCCTAGCGGGGGGGTGACAGATACGCAGTATTTT
>TRBJ1-4|.|TRBV4-2|.
CASSQDDAERGKLFF
TGTGCCAGCAGCCAAGATGACGCGGAAAGGGGAAAACTGTTTTTT
>TRBJ2-3|.|TRBV4-1|TRBD1
CASSQNPGQGGFIADTQYF
TGCGCCAGCAGCCAGAACCCGGGACAGGGAGGGTTTATTGCGGATACGCAGTATTTT
>TRBJ1-4|.|TRBV10-1|.
CASSPASSREKLFF
TGCGCCAGCAGCCCAGCCTCGAGTCGTGAAAAACTGTTTTTT
>TRBJ2-1|few|TRBV3-1|.
CASSPGPRTDIYNEQFF
TGTGCCAGCAGCCCGGGGCCAAGGACGGATATTTACAATGAGCAGTTCTTC
>TRBJ1-1|.|TRBV5-6|.
CASSSTSHAFF
TGTGCCAGCAGCTCAACTTCCCATGCTTTCTTT
>TRBJ2-3|few|TRBV11-2|TRBD2
CASSHLAGPTDTQYF
TGTGCCAGCAGCCACCTAGCGGGGCCCACAGATACGCAGTATTTT
>TRBJ2-3|few|TRBV3-1|TRBD2
CASSHIAGGTDTQYF
TGTGCCAGCAGCCACATAGCGGGAGGGACAGATACGCAGTATTTT
>TRBJ2-1|few|TRBV12-3/TRBV12-4|.
CASQGSYNEQFF
TGTGCCAGCCAGGGCTCCTACAATGAGCAGTTCTTC
>TRBJ2-5|.|TRBV18|.
CASGQRANQETQYF
TGTGCCAGCGGGCAGCGGGCGAACCAAGAGACCCAGTACTTC